This T cell receptor (beta chain) appears in the sequencing data of a study of blood T cell repertoires in COVID-19. Study summary: The United States, Italy and Spain provided the acute and convalescent COVID-19 samples. Nucleic acid was either cDNA or gDNA, and it came from T cells, B-cell-depleted T cells, or PBMCs.

In the authors' workflow: Estimated nucleated cell counts came from reference gene primer amplification. TCRdb keeps only in-frame clones here, not all; method: immunoSEQ multiplex PCR. V, J and clone size reflect that table, while D and trimming were determined from the DNA. The data hold just under 350,000 clones, with about 90% observed a single time. There are 12 residues in the CDR3. Germline V gene sequence: CDR1 MDHEN, CDR2 SYDVKM. V shed 6 bases, J shed 14 bases, and the junction held 11 bases outside the gene matches. Seattle patient enrollment occurred during active infection, with longitudinal follow-up thereafter.

The chain has TRBV28 and TRBJ2-3, with 7 bases lining up with TRBD1. Material for sequencing was peripheral blood. This receptor was obtained from a woman between 65 and 79 years old with COVID-19, enrolled during active disease. CDR3 amino acids: CASSDPGQLTYF. In DNA form, the CDR3 reads TGTGCCAGCAGCGATCCGGGACAGCTGACGTATTTT. The variable domain in full, completed from reference TRBV28 and TRBJ2-3, reads DVKVTQSSRYLVKRTGEKVFLECVQDMDHENMFWYRQDPGLGLRLIYFSYDVKMKEKGDIPEGYSVSREKKERFSLILESASTNQTSMYLCASSDPGQLTYFGPGTRLTVL.